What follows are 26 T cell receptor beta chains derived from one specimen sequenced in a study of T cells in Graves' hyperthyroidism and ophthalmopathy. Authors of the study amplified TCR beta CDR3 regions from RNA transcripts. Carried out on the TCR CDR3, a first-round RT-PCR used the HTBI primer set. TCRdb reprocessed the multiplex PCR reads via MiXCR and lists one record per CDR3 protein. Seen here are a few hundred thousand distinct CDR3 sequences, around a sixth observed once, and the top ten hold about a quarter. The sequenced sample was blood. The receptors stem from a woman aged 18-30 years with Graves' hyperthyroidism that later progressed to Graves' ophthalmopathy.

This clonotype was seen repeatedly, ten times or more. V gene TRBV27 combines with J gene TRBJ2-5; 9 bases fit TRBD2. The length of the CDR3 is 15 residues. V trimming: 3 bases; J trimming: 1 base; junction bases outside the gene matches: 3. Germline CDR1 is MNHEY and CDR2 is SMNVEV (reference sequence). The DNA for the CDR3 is TGTGCCAGCAGTTTCCTAGCGGGGTCCCAAGAGACCCAGTACTTC. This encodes CASSFLAGSQETQYF.

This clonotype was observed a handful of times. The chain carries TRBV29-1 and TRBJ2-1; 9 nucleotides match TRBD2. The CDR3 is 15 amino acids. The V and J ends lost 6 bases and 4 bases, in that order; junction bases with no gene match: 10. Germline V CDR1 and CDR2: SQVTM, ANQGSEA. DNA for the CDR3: TGCAGCGTGCCCCCTGGCGGGAGGGAATACAATGAGCAGTTCTTC. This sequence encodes CSVPPGGREYNEQFF.

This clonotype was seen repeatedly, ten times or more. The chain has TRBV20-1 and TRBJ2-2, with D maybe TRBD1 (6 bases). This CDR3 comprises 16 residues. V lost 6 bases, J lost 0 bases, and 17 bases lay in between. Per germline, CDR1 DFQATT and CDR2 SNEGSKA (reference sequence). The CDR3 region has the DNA TGCAGTGCCCGCAGGGGCGGGTCCGCGAACACCGGGGAGCTGTTTTTT. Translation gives CSARRGGSANTGELFF.

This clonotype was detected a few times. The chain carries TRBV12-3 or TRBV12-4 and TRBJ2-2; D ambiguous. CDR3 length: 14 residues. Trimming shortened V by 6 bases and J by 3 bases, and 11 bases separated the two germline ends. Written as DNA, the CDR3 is TGTGCCAGCAGCCCTCCTGAGGACACCGGGGAGCTGTTTTTT. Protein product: CASSPPEDTGELFF.

This CDR3 is CASSGVGGGPLTGELFF. CDR3 DNA sequence: TGTGCCAGCAGTGGGGTCGGGGGAGGGCCTCTCACCGGGGAGCTGTTTTTT. The chain recombines TRBV12-3 or TRBV12-4 with TRBJ2-2, with TRBD2 identical over 7 bases. CDR3 length: 17 amino acids. The ends lost 5 bases at V and 4 bases at J; junction bases unmatched: 13.

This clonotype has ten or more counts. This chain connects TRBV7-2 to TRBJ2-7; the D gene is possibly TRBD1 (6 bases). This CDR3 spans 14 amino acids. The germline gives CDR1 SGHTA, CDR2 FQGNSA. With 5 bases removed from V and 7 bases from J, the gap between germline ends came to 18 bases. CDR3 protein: CASSLTGTNGEQYF. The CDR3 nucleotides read TGTGCCAGCAGCCTAACCGGGACAAATGGTGAGCAGTACTTC.

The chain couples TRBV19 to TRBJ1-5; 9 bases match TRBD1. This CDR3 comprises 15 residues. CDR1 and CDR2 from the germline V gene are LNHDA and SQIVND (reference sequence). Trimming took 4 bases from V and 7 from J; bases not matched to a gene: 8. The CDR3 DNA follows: TGTGCCAGTAGTAGGGCGGGACAGGGTGGGCAGCCCCAGCATTTT. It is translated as CASSRAGQGGQPQHF.

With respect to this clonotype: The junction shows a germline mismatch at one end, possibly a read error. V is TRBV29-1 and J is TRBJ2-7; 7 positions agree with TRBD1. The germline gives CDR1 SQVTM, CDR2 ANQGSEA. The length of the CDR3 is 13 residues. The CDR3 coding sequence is TGCAGCTTCCAAAGGACAGGCGCCTACGAGCGGTACTTC. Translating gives CSFQRTGAYERYF.

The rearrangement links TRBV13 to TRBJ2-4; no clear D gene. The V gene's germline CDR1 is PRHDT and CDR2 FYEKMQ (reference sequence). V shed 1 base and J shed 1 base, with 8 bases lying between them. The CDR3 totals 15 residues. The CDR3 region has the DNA TGTGCCAGCAGCTTAGCGGGCCAGGCCAAAAACATTCAGTACTTC. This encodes CASSLAGQAKNIQYF.

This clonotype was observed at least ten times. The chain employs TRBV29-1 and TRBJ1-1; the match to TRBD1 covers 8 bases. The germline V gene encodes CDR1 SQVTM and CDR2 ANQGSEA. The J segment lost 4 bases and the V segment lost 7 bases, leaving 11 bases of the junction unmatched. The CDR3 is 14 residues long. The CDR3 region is CSATGGREFTEAFF. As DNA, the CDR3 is TGCAGCGCCACAGGGGGGAGGGAGTTCACTGAAGCTTTCTTT.

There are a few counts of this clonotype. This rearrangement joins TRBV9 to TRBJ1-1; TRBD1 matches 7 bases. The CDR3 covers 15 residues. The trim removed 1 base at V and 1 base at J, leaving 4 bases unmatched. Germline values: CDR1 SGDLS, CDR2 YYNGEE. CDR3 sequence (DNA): TGTGCCAGCAGCGTACAGGGGGGATCGAACACTGAAGCTTTCTTT. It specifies CASSVQGGSNTEAFF.

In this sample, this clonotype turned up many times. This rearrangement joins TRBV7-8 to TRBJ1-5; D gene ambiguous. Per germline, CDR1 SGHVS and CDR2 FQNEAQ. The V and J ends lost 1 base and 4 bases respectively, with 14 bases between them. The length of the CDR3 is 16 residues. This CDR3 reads CASSLGGVTTNQPQHF. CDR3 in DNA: TGTGCCAGCAGCTTAGGCGGGGTCACGACGAATCAGCCCCAGCATTTT.

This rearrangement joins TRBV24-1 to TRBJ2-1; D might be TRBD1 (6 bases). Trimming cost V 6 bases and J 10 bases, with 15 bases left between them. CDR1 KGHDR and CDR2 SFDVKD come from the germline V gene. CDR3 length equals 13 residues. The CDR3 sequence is CATSRGGGEEQFF. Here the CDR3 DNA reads TGTGCCACCAGTCGAGGGGGTGGGGAGGAGCAGTTCTTC.

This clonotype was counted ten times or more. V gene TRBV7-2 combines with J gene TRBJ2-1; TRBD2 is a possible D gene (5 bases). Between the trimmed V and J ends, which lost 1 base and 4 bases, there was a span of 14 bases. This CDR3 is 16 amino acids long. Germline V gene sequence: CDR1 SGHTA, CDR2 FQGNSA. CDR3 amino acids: CASSLDSGKGYNEQFF. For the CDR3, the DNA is TGTGCCAGCAGCTTAGATTCCGGGAAAGGGTACAATGAGCAGTTCTTC.

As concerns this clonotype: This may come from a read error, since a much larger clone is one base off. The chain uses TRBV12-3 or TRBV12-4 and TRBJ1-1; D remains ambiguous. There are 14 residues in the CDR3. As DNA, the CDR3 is TGTGCCAGCAGTGAGGGCGGCTGGAACACTGAAGCTCTCTTT. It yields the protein CASSEGGWNTEALF.

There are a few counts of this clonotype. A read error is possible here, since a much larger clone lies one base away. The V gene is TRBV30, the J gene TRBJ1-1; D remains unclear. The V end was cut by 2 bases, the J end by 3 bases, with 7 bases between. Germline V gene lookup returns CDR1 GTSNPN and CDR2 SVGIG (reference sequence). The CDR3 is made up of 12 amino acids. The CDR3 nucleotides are TGTGCCTGGAGTAGTGGGGACACTGAAGCTTTCTTT. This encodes CAWSSGDTEAFF.

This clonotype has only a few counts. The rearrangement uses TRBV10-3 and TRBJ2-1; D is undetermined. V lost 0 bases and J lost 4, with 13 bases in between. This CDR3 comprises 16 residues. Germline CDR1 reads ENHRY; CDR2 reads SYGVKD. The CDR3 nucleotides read TGTGCCATCAGTGAGTCGTCCCTGGTGGCATACAATGAGCAGTTCTTC. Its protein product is CAISESSLVAYNEQFF.

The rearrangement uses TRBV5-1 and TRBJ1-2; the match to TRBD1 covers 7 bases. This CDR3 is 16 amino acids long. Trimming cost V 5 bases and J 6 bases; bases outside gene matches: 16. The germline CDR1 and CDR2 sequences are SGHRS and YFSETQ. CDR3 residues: CASSFAQRGPGDGYTF. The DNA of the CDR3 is TGCGCCAGCAGTTTCGCGCAAAGGGGGCCAGGGGATGGCTACACCTTC.

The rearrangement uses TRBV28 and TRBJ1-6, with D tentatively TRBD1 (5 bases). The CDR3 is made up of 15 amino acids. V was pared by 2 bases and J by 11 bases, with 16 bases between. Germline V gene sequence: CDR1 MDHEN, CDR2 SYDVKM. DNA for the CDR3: TGTGCCAGCAGTTTAGGGGGATTTAGGGTCCCACCCCTCCACTTT. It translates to CASSLGGFRVPPLHF.

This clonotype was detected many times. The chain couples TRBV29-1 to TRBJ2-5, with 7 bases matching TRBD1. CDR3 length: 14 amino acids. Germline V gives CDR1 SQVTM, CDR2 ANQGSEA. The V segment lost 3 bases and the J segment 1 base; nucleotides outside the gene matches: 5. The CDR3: CSVEVGQAQETQYF. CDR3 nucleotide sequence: TGCAGCGTTGAGGTCGGACAGGCCCAAGAGACCCAGTACTTC.

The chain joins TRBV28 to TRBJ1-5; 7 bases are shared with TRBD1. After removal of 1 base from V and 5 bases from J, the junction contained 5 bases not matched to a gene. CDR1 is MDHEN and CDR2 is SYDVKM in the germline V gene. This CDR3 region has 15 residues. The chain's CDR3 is CASSLLQGGHQPQHF. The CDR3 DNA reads TGTGCCAGCAGTTTATTACAAGGGGGCCATCAGCCCCAGCATTTT.

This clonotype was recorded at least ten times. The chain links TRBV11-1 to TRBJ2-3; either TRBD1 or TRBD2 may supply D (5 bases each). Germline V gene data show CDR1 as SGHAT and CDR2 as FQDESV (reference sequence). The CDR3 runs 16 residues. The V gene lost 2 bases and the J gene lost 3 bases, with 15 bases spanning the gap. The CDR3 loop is CASSLLSGTKTDTQYF. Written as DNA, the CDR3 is TGTGCCAGCAGCTTACTCTCCGGGACGAAGACAGATACGCAGTATTTT.

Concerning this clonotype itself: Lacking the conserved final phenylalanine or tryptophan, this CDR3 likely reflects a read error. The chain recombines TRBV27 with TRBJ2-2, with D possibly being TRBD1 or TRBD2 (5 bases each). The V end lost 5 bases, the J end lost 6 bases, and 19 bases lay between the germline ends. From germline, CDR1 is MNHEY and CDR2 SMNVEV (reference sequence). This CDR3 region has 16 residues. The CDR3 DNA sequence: TGTGCCAGCAGTGCCGTCCCCATACTAGGGGCCGGGGAGCTGTTTTCT. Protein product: CASSAVPILGAGELFS.

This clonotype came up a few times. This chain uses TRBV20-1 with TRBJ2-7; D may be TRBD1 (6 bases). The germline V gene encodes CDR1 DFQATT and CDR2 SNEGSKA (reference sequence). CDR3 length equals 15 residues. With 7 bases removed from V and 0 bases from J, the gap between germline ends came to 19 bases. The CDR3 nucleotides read TGCAGTGGAGCCGGGACAACTGTCTTCTCCTACGAGCAGTACTTC. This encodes CSGAGTTVFSYEQYF.

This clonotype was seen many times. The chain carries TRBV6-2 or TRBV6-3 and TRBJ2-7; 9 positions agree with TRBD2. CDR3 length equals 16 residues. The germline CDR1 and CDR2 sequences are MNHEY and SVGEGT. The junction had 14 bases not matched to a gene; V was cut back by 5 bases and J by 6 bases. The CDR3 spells CASSLARAGGPSEQYF. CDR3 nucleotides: TGTGCCAGCAGTCTGGCGAGGGCGGGAGGGCCCTCCGAGCAGTACTTC.

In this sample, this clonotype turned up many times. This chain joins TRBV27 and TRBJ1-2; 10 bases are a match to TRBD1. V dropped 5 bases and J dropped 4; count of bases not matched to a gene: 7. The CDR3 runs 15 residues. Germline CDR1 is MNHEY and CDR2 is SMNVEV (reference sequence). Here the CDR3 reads CASSQTGGSFYGYTF. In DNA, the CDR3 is TGTGCCAGCAGTCAGACAGGGGGCTCGTTCTATGGCTACACCTTC.